Shown below are 27 T cell receptor beta chains from a single sample sequenced in a study of memory CD4+ T cells and cytomegalovirus serostatus. The repertoire was sequenced with immunoSEQ multiplex PCR; TCRdb's copy has only in-frame clones and lacks some. The sample contains nearly 50,000 clones, roughly 78% of which appear only once. Single viable CD3+CD4+CD8-CD45RO+ cells were sorted as the memory CD4+ T cells. Material: memory CD4+ T cells from blood. The receptors shown here come from an adult in good health and CMV-seronegative.

This chain connects TRBV5-1 to TRBJ2-7; D gene unclear. CDR3 length equals 13 residues. Germline CDR1 SGHRS, CDR2 YFSETQ. V was pared by 6 bases and J by 0 bases, with 10 bases between. The CDR3 reads CASNPSGSYEQYF. The CDR3 DNA reads as TGCGCCAGCAACCCTAGTGGCTCCTACGAGCAGTACTTC.

The chain carries TRBV27 and TRBJ2-1; possibly TRBD2 for D (5 bases). The CDR3 is 15 amino acids. In germline, CDR1 is MNHEY, CDR2 SMNVEV (reference sequence). V dropped 1 base and J dropped 8 bases, with 15 bases sitting between them. CDR3 sequence reads: CASSLYRKGVDEQFF. The CDR3 DNA reads as TGTGCCAGCAGTTTATACCGTAAGGGAGTTGATGAGCAGTTCTTC.

The CDR3 coding sequence is TGCGCCAGCCGCCCGAGTACGGGGTCTCCAGAGGGGAACACTGAAGCTTTCTTT. It specifies CASRPSTGSPEGNTEAFF. V usage is TRBV5-1 and J usage is TRBJ1-1; D remains unclear. Germline CDR1 and CDR2: SGHRS and YFSETQ. The CDR3 sequence is 18 residues long. V lost 7 bases and J lost 1, with 26 bases in between.

About this clone itself: Different DNA sequences within this sample yield the same CDR3. This chain uses TRBV2 with TRBJ1-1, with unresolved D. The CDR3 is made up of 11 amino acids. The V and J ends lost 6 bases and 4 bases respectively, with 6 bases between them. CDR1 is SNHLY, CDR2 FYNNEI, per germline. The CDR3 loop reads CASSPGTEAFF. CDR3 nucleotide sequence: TGTGCCAGCAGCCCTGGCACTGAAGCTTTCTTT.

CDR3 amino acids: CAISESHRVNTEAFF. The CDR3 DNA sequence: TGTGCCATCAGTGAGTCTCACAGGGTGAACACTGAAGCTTTCTTT. V is TRBV10-3 and J is TRBJ1-1, with D possibly being TRBD1 (6 bases). This CDR3 has 15 amino acids. Between the trimmed V and J ends, which lost 0 bases and 0 bases, there was a span of 8 bases. CDR1 and CDR2 (germline): ENHRY, SYGVKD.

For the CDR3, the DNA is TGTGCCAGCAGCTTTGGCAGGGACGCAGATACGCAGTATTTT. The encoded protein is CASSFGRDADTQYF. The J gene is TRBJ2-3, the V gene TRBV11-2, with D possibly being TRBD1 or TRBD2 (5 bases each). This CDR3 is 14 amino acids long. Per germline, CDR1 SGHAT and CDR2 FQNNGV. Trimming removed 3 bases at V and 4 bases at J, with 11 bases between.

The chain has TRBV7-9 and TRBJ2-7; possible D gene TRBD1, 5 bases. This CDR3 has 14 residues. V lost 5 bases and J 2 bases, leaving 13 bases between the germline ends. Germline values: CDR1 SEHNR, CDR2 FQNEAQ (reference sequence). DNA for the CDR3: TGTGCCAGCAGCCACCCAGGGAAGGCCTACGAGCAGTACTTC. Translation gives CASSHPGKAYEQYF.

The chain couples TRBV18 to TRBJ2-7, with D maybe TRBD2 (6 bases). Trimming shortened V by 4 bases and J by 0 bases, and 13 bases separated the two germline ends. Germline V lookup: CDR1 KGHSH, CDR2 LQKENI. This CDR3 has 15 residues. The CDR3 nucleotides are TGTGCCAGCTCACGTCTCCGGGACTCCTCCTACGAGCAGTACTTC. This sequence encodes CASSRLRDSSYEQYF.

In DNA form, the CDR3 reads TGTGCCAGCAGCGTAGAAGACAACACTGAAGCTTTCTTT. This encodes CASSVEDNTEAFF. The rearrangement joins TRBV9 to TRBJ1-1; D not resolved. Germline V gives CDR1 SGDLS, CDR2 YYNGEE. The CDR3 contains 13 residues. The V and J ends lost 0 bases and 2 bases respectively, with 5 bases between them.

J is TRBJ2-7 and V is TRBV6-1, with D uncertain. This CDR3 is 13 amino acids long. V lost 0 bases and J lost 5, with 8 bases in between. Per germline, CDR1 MNHNS and CDR2 SASEGT. The CDR3 reads CASSEAQEDEQYF. CDR3 bases: TGTGCCAGCAGTGAAGCCCAAGAAGACGAGCAGTACTTC.

This clone has a handful of counts. The gene calls are TRBV28 and TRBJ2-2; D unclear. Trimming shortened V by 6 bases and J by 6 bases, and 8 bases separated the two germline ends. This CDR3 has 12 residues. In germline, CDR1 is MDHEN, CDR2 SYDVKM. DNA for the CDR3: TGTGCCAGCAGCCCTGGTCCCGGGGAGCTGTTTTTT. This translates into CASSPGPGELFF.

V gene TRBV18 combines with J gene TRBJ2-6, with a possible D match to TRBD1 (5 bases). The CDR3 runs 18 residues. V lost 2 bases, J lost 0 bases, and 14 bases lay in between. Germline CDR1 reads KGHSH; CDR2 reads LQKENI. The CDR3: CASSPGQGTPSGANVLTF. Written as DNA, the CDR3 is TGTGCCAGCTCACCAGGGCAGGGAACCCCCTCTGGGGCCAACGTCCTGACTTTC.

The V and J genes are TRBV2 and TRBJ1-2, with D possibly matching TRBD1 (6 bases). Trimming removed 6 bases from V and 2 bases from J, with 10 bases in between. CDR3 length: 13 residues. Germline V gene sequence: CDR1 SNHLY, CDR2 FYNNEI. The CDR3 sequence is CASRRTVNYGYTF. The DNA of the CDR3 is TGTGCCAGCAGACGGACAGTCAACTATGGCTACACCTTC.

The CDR3 nucleotides are TGCGCCAGCAGCTGGGCTAGCGGGAGCCCCTCGTACAATGAGCAGTTCTTC. It codes for CASSWASGSPSYNEQFF. The rearrangement joins TRBV5-1 to TRBJ2-1; 10 positions agree with TRBD2. Trimming at V came to 3 bases and at J to 4 bases, leaving 10 bases not matched to a gene. The germline V gene encodes CDR1 SGHRS and CDR2 YFSETQ. The CDR3 spans 17 residues.

V gene TRBV6-6 combines with J gene TRBJ2-7; 12 nucleotides match TRBD1. V was pared by 5 bases and J by 2 bases, with 1 base of the junction left unmatched. The CDR3 contains 14 residues. CDR1 is MNHNY and CDR2 is SVGAGI in the germline V gene (reference sequence). The CDR3 region is CASSGTGGPYEQYF. The CDR3 DNA is TGTGCCAGCAGTGGGACAGGGGGCCCCTACGAGCAGTACTTC.

This clone is medium-sized within its sample. This chain connects TRBV19 to TRBJ1-5; D gene ambiguous. Germline V CDR1 and CDR2: LNHDA, SQIVND (reference sequence). The CDR3 totals 12 residues. Trimming stripped 7 bases from V and 5 bases from J, with 9 bases between. The CDR3 sequence is CASKDPHQPQHF. As DNA, the CDR3 is TGTGCCAGTAAGGACCCCCATCAGCCCCAGCATTTT.

To note about this clone: One junction end does not reproduce the germline sequence, and a read error may be involved. This chain links TRBV11-2 with TRBJ1-1, with no clear D. In germline, CDR1 is SGHAT, CDR2 FQNNGV. The CDR3 covers 13 residues. The CDR3 here is CASTLIRVAEAFF. Here the CDR3 DNA reads TGTGCCAGCACCTTAATCCGAGTAGCTGAAGCTTTCTTT.

The chain joins TRBV6-5 to TRBJ1-1; D is uncertain. V lost 4 bases to trimming and J lost 0 bases, with 12 bases between them. CDR1 and CDR2 (germline): MNHEY, SVGAGI. The CDR3 length is 15 residues. The DNA of the CDR3 is TGTGCCAGCAGTTTCCTCGGACCGCTGAACACTGAAGCTTTCTTT. Its translation is CASSFLGPLNTEAFF.

The genes are TRBV6-1 and TRBJ2-7; tentative D call: TRBD2 (5 bases). The V gene's germline CDR1 is MNHNS and CDR2 SASEGT. The ends were cut back, 6 bases at V and 1 base at J, with 16 bases in the middle. The CDR3 is made up of 15 amino acids. Here the CDR3 DNA reads TGTGCCAGCAGGGACCTCATAGGGAGATCCTACGAGCAGTACTTC. This translates into CASRDLIGRSYEQYF.

This clone appeared once. V is TRBV18 and J is TRBJ2-1, with TRBD1 matching 7 bases. After removal of 6 bases from V and 0 bases from J, the junction contained 2 bases not matched to a gene. CDR3 length: 14 residues. CDR1 and CDR2 from the germline V gene are KGHSH and LQKENI. The CDR3 DNA reads as TGTGCCAGCTCGAGGGACAGCTCCTACAATGAGCAGTTCTTC. Translation gives CASSRDSSYNEQFF.

CDR3 loop: CAWSALRGQGADTQYF. The CDR3 DNA sequence: TGTGCCTGGAGTGCTCTCAGGGGGCAGGGGGCAGATACGCAGTATTTT. The chain is built from TRBV30 and TRBJ2-3, with 8 bases matching TRBD1. V shed 1 base, J shed 4 bases, and the junction held 10 bases outside the gene matches. The length of the CDR3 is 16 residues. Germline CDR1 reads GTSNPN; CDR2 reads SVGIG (reference sequence).

The gene calls are TRBV19 and TRBJ2-5; D might be TRBD1 (5 bases). Germline V gives CDR1 LNHDA, CDR2 SQIVND (reference sequence). V lost 5 bases and J 5 bases, leaving 21 bases between the germline ends. The CDR3 consists of 16 residues. This chain's CDR3 is CASSVGNKRGVETQYF. In nucleotides, the CDR3 is TGTGCCAGTAGTGTGGGAAACAAAAGGGGTGTGGAGACCCAGTACTTC.

The chain joins TRBV19 to TRBJ2-3; D is uncertain. The CDR3 extends over 16 amino acids. Looked up from germline, CDR1 is LNHDA and CDR2 is SQIVND (reference sequence). The V and J ends lost 2 bases and 0 bases respectively, with 12 bases between them. CDR3 protein: CASSISRQLSTDTQYF. The CDR3 DNA reads TGTGCCAGTAGTATATCACGGCAGCTAAGCACAGATACGCAGTATTTT.

The V gene is TRBV28, the J gene TRBJ2-2; 9 bases fit TRBD2. CDR3 size: 17 residues. CDR1 and CDR2 from the germline V gene are MDHEN and SYDVKM. V was clipped by 5 bases and J by 5 bases; unmatched bases: 12. This chain's CDR3 is CASSLSGRGYQTGELFF. CDR3 in DNA: TGTGCCAGCAGTCTTAGCGGGAGAGGGTATCAAACCGGGGAGCTGTTTTTT.

This clone has a single count. This chain connects TRBV5-5 to TRBJ1-6; D is unresolved. The CDR3 runs to 15 residues. In germline, CDR1 is SGHKS, CDR2 YYEKEE (reference sequence). V was shortened by 10 bases and J by 0 bases, with 14 bases between the two germline ends. The DNA for the CDR3 is TGTGCCTCTAGGACTGAGAGCTCCTATAATTCACCCCTCCACTTT. Its translation is CASRTESSYNSPLHF. The entire variable domain, with the rest obtained from reference TRBV5-5 and TRBJ1-6, is as follows: DAGVTQSPTHLIKTRGQQVTLRCSPISGHKSVSWYQQVLGQGPQFIFQYYEKEERGRGNFPDRFSARQFPNYSSELNVNALLLGDSALYLCASRTESSYNSPLHFGNGTRLTVT.

The gene calls are TRBV28 and TRBJ1-6; 8 nucleotides agree with TRBD1. The ends lost 2 bases at V and 10 bases at J; junction bases unmatched: 4. Looked up from germline, CDR1 is MDHEN and CDR2 is SYDVKM. The CDR3 extends over 14 amino acids. The CDR3 DNA sequence: TGTGCCAGCAGTTTAACCGGACAGGGATCACCCCTCCACTTT. This encodes CASSLTGQGSPLHF.

The V gene is TRBV28, the J gene TRBJ1-2; no definite D call. The V and J ends lost 5 bases and 0 bases respectively, with 7 bases between them. CDR1 is MDHEN, CDR2 SYDVKM, per germline. CDR3 size: 13 residues. In nucleotides, the CDR3 is TGTGCCAGCAGTCCATCAACTAACTATGGCTACACCTTC. As protein: CASSPSTNYGYTF.